This TCR beta chain was sequenced for a study of shared clonotypes between healthy human individuals. Overall study: Donors were a couple of women and a few men aged 18 to 49.

With respect to this clone: Its antigen is not known.

The CDR3 has 15 amino acids. V trimming: 6 bases; J trimming: 4 bases; junction bases outside the gene matches: 6. CDR1 is MDHEN, CDR2 SYDVKM, per germline. Execution of the assay was at deep level. The input for sorted-subset replicate PCRs was 150 to 200 ng DNA, tens of thousands of T cell genomes. Libraries were prepared by immunoSEQ multiplex PCR; TCRdb keeps only in-frame clonotypes and omits some of them. The table shows roughly 2.2 million clones, with 85% to 95% occurring only once. Whole-study results and caveats: Rarefaction showed sorted-subset sequencing was incomplete despite large depth.

The chain is built from TRBV28 and TRBJ2-2; 9 bases map to TRBD1. The receptor's source is a man younger than 30 in good health. Some clones in this sample may be carry-over from other donors' samples. Sequenced input: naive CD4+ T cells from PBMCs. Subset reported: CD45RA+ positively selected. The DNA of the CDR3 is TGTGCCAGCAGGATGAGACAGGGGGGCACCGGGGAGCTGTTTTTT. Its translation: CASRMRQGGTGELFF. Supplemented by reference TRBV28 and TRBJ2-2, the full variable domain reads DVKVTQSSRYLVKRTGEKVFLECVQDMDHENMFWYRQDPGLGLRLIYFSYDVKMKEKGDIPEGYSVSREKKERFSLILESASTNQTSMYLCASRMRQGGTGELFFGEGSRLTVL.